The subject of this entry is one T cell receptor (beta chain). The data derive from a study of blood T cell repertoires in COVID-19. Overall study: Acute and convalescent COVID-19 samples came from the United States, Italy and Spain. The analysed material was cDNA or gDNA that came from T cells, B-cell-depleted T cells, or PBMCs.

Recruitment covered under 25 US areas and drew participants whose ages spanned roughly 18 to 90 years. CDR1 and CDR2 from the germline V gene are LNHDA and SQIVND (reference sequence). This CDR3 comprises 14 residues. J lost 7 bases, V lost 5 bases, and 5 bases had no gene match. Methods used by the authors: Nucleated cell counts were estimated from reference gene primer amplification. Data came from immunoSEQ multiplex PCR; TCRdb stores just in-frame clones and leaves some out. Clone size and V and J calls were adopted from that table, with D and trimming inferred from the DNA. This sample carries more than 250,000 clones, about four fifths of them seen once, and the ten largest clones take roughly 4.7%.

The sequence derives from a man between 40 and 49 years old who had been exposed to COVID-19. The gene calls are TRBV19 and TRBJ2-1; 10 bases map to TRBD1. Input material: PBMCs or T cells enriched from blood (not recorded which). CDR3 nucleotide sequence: TGTGCCAGTAGTCCCAGGGACAGGGGTAATGAGCAGTTCTTC. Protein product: CASSPRDRGNEQFF.